This T cell receptor beta chain came from a study of CD8 T cells in Susac syndrome. Findings and caveats of the study: The study's TCR sequencing and HLA analysis covered a relatively small number of individuals, and the study acknowledged this.

The CDR3 loop spans 17 amino acids. V dropped 0 bases and J dropped 4 bases, with 16 bases sitting between them. Germline CDR1 LGHNA, CDR2 YSLEER. cDNA came from roughly 0.5 to 1 ug RNA primed by random hexamers. MiXCR, applied by TCRdb to the immunoSEQ multiplex PCR reads, yields one record per CDR3 protein. Here the sample spans 210,000 or so distinct CDR3 sequences, 92% being singletons. CD8+ and CD4+ T cells from blood underwent TCR beta sequencing, which was carried out in a high-throughput format. The multiple sclerosis control group was made up of treatment-naive patients with stable or active relapsing-remitting disease. In contrast to the negatively isolated CD8+ and CD4+ T cells, TEMRA cells were FACS-enriched. Note on this clonotype: Antigen: not known.

The rearrangement joins TRBV4-3 to TRBJ2-1; D tentatively fits TRBD1 or TRBD2 (6 bases each). Sequenced: CD8+ T cells from PBMCs. This TCR was recovered from a human donor with multiple sclerosis. This CDR3 is CASSQDQGGMGYNEQFF. For the CDR3, the DNA is TGCGCCAGCAGCCAAGATCAAGGGGGGATGGGGTACAATGAGCAGTTCTTC.